This T cell receptor (beta chain) was recovered during a study of T-cell memory formation after mild COVID-19. Study overall: TCR clusters were mostly donor specific.

Barcoded TCR alpha and TCR beta cDNA libraries with UMIs came from 5'RACE using constant-segment primers. One entry per CDR3 protein results from TCRdb running MiXCR on the 5' RACE reads. The sample holds about 340,000 distinct CDR3 sequences; 20% to 25% are singletons and the top ten take under 25%. Study-level results: CD4+ contracting clones lay mainly in CM and EM, CD8+ ones in EMRA.

The sample holds a few counts of this clonotype. What it binds is unknown. The trim removed 0 bases at V and 2 bases at J, leaving 5 bases unmatched. This CDR3 is built from 16 residues. Germline V gene lookup returns CDR1 SGHRS and CDR2 YFSETQ. This chain links TRBV5-1 with TRBJ1-5, with 7 bases identical to TRBD1. The sequencing input was PBMCs or a T cell subset sorted from them (not recorded which). This TCR was recovered from a man younger than 35 who had mild COVID-19 (a few samples of this study predate the infection). Cell type and time point are not known. CDR3 in DNA: TGCGCCAGCAGCTTGGGATGGACAGGTGGCAATCAGCCCCAGCATTTT. Protein: CASSLGWTGGNQPQHF.